This T cell receptor (beta chain) was retrieved from a study of identical twins. TCRdb reprocessed the 5' RACE reads via MiXCR and lists one record per CDR3 protein. Counted here are a few hundred thousand distinct CDR3 sequences, 15% to 20% occurring once; the ten biggest clones make up 9.5% to 15%. Germline V gene sequence: CDR1 MNHEY, CDR2 SVGAGI. Trimming stripped 4 bases from V and 3 bases from J, with 15 bases between. This CDR3 is 15 amino acids long. The gene calls are TRBV6-5 and TRBJ1-1; D might be TRBD1 (6 bases). This sequence was found in a man in his fifties or sixties in good health. Material: naive T cells sorted from blood. The CDR3 region is CASSLSYRDYTEAFF. The CDR3 DNA is TGTGCCAGCAGTTTATCCTACAGGGATTACACTGAAGCTTTCTTT.